Below, 2 T cell receptor beta chains from the same sample are listed, as sequenced in a study of long-term antiretroviral therapy in people with HIV. The immunoSEQ assay was v3.0, run at survey level. TCRdb keeps only in-frame clones here, not all; method: immunoSEQ multiplex PCR. The sample comprises around 13,000 clones, roughly 80% of which are singletons, and about 20% rests with the top ten. The material sequenced was unsorted PBMCs, taken 0.5 years before starting antiretroviral therapy. The receptors were gathered from a woman aged 40 to 49 with HIV.

This clone was found once. This chain links TRBV27 with TRBJ1-4; no definite D call. The V end was cut by 3 bases, the J end by 4 bases, with 12 bases between. CDR1 and CDR2 from the germline V gene are MNHEY and SMNVEV (reference sequence). This CDR3 spans 15 amino acids. The CDR3 nucleotides read TGTGCCAGCAGTTTTGAACAGACGGATAATGAAAAACTGTTTTTT. Protein sequence: CASSFEQTDNEKLFF.

This sequence joins TRBV5-1 and TRBJ2-7; 8 nucleotides match TRBD1. Germline V gene sequence: CDR1 SGHRS, CDR2 YFSETQ. This CDR3 contains 14 residues. V was clipped by 2 bases and J by 2 bases; unmatched bases: 3. CDR3 sequence (DNA): TGCGCCAGCAGCTTACAGGGGGTTACCTACGAGCAGTACTTC. Protein: CASSLQGVTYEQYF.